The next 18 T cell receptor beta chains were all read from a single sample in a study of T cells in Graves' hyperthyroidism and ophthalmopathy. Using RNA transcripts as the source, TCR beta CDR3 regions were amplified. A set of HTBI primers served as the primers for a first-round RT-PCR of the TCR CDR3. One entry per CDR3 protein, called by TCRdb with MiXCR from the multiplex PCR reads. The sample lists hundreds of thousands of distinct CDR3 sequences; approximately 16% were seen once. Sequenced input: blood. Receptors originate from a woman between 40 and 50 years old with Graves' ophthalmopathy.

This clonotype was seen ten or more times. The CDR3 DNA reads as TGCAGTGCTACAGAGCGGGAGGGTTATCTGGGGGAGCAGTTCTTC. Translating gives CSATEREGYLGEQFF. The chain recombines TRBV20-1 with TRBJ2-1; 10 nucleotides match TRBD2. The CDR3 has 15 residues. V trimming: 4 bases; J trimming: 10 bases; junction bases outside the gene matches: 13. The germline V gene encodes CDR1 DFQATT and CDR2 SNEGSKA (reference sequence).

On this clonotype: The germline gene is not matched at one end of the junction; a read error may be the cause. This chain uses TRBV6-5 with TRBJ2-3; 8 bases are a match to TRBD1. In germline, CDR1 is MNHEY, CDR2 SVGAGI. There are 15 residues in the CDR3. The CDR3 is CTSSYSAGGLDTQYF. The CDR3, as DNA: TGTACCAGCAGTTACTCAGCAGGGGGCTTAGATACGCAGTATTTT.

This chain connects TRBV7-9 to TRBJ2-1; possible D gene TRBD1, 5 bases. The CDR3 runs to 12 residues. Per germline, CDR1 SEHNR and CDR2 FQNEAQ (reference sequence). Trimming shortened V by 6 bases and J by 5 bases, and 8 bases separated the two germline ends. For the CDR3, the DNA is TGTGCCAGCAGACAGGCTAACAATGAGCAGTTCTTC. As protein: CASRQANNEQFF.

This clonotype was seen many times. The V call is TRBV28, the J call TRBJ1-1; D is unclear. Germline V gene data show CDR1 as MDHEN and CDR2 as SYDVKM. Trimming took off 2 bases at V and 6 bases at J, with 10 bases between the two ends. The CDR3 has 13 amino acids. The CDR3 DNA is TGTGCCAGCAGTTTACCCCTAATTCCTGAAGCTTTCTTT. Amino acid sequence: CASSLPLIPEAFF.

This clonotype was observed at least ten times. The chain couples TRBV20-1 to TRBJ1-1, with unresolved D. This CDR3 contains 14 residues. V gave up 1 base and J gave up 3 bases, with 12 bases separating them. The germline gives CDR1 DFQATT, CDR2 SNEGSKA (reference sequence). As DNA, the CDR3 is TGCAGTGCTAGAGGTTGGCAGGAGTACACTGAAGCTTTCTTT. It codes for CSARGWQEYTEAFF.

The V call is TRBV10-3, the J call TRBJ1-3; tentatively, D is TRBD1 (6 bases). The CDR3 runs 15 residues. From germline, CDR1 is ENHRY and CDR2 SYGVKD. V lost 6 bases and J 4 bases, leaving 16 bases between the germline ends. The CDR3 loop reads CAISPDSLRGNTIYF. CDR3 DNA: TGTGCCATCAGCCCGGACAGTTTGAGAGGAAACACCATATATTTT.

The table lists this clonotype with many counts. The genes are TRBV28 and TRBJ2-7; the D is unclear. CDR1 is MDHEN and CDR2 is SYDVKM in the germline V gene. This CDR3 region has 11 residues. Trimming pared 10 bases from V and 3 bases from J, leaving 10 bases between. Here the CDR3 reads CATGFSYEQYF. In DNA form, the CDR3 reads TGTGCCACCGGGTTTAGCTACGAGCAGTACTTC.

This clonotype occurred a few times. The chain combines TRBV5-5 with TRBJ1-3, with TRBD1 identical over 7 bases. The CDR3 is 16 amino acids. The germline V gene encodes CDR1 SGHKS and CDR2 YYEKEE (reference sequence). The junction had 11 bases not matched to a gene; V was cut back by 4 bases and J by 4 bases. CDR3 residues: CASSQGQSQGGNTIYF. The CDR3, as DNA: TGTGCCAGCAGCCAGGGACAGTCTCAAGGAGGAAACACCATATATTTT. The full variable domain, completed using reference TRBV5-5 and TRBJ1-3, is DAGVTQSPTHLIKTRGQQVTLRCSPISGHKSVSWYQQVLGQGPQFIFQYYEKEERGRGNFPDRFSARQFPNYSSELNVNALLLGDSALYLCASSQGQSQGGNTIYFGEGSWLTVV.

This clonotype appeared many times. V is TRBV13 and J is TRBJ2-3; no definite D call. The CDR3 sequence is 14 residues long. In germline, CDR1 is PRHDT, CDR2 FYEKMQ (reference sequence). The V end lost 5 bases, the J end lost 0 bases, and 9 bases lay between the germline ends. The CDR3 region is CASSDSRSTDTQYF. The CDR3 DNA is TGTGCCAGCAGCGATAGTAGGAGCACAGATACGCAGTATTTT.

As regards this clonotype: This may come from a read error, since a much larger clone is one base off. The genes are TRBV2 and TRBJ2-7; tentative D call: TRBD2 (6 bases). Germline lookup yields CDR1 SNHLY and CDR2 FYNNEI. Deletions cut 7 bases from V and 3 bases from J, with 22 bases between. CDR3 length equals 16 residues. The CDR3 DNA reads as TGTGCCAGCAATGCGGGGCTGCGGACGGAATACTACGAGCAGTACTTC. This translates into CASNAGLRTEYYEQYF.

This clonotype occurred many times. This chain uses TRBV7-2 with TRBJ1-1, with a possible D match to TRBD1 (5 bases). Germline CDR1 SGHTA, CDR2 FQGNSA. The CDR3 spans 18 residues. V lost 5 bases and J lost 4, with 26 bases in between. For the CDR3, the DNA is TGTGCCAGCAGCCCACAATCGGGACGGGTCCTACGAGGCACTGAAGCTTTCTTT. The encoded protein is CASSPQSGRVLRGTEAFF.

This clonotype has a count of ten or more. The CDR3 DNA follows: TGTGCCAGCAGCTCCTACCCCCGGGGGGGCGTGAACACTGAAGCTTTCTTT. Its translation: CASSSYPRGGVNTEAFF. The rearrangement joins TRBV11-2 to TRBJ1-1, with D tentatively TRBD1 (6 bases). Germline V gene sequence: CDR1 SGHAT, CDR2 FQNNGV. The CDR3 is made up of 17 amino acids. V lost 4 bases and J 0 bases, leaving 18 bases between the germline ends. The entire variable domain, with the rest obtained from reference TRBV11-2 and TRBJ1-1, is as follows: EAGVAQSPRYKIIEKRQSVAFWCNPISGHATLYWYQQILGQGPKLLIQFQNNGVVDDSQLPKDRFSAERLKGVDSTLKIQPAKLEDSAVYLCASSSYPRGGVNTEAFFGQGTRLTVV.

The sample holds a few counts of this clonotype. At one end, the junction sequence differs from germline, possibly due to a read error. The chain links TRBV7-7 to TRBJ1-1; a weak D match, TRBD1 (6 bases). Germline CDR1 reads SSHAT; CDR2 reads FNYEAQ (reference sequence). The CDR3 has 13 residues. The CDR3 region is CASSRTTGTEAFF. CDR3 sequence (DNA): TGTGCTAGCAGCCGTACGACAGGAACTGAAGCTTTCTTT.

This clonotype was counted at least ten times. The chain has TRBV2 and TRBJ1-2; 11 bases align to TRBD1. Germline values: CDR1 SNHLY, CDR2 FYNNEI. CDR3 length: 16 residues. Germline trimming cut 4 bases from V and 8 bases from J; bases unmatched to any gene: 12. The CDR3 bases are TGTGCCAGCAGTGTAGGACAGGGGGCGCGGGGTTACGGCTACACCTTC. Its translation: CASSVGQGARGYGYTF. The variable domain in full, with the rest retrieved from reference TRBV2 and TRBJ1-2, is EPEVTQTPSHQVTQMGQEVILRCVPISNHLYFYWYRQILGQKVEFLVSFYNNEISEKSEIFDDQFSVERPDGSNFTLKIRSTKLEDSAMYFCASSVGQGARGYGYTFGSGTRLTVV.

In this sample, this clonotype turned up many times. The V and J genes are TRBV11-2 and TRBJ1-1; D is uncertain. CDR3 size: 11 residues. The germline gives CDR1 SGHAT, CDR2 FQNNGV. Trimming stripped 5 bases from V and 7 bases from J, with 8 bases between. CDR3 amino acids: CASSAQVEAFF. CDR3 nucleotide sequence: TGTGCCAGCAGCGCCCAGGTTGAAGCTTTCTTT.

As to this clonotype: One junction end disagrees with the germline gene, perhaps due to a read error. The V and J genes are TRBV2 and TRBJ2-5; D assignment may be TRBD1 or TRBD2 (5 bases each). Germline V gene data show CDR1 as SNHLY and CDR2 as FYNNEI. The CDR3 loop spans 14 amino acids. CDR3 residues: CATSPGPADRAQYF. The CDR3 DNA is TGTGCCACCAGTCCGGGACCGGCGGACCGGGCCCAGTACTTC.

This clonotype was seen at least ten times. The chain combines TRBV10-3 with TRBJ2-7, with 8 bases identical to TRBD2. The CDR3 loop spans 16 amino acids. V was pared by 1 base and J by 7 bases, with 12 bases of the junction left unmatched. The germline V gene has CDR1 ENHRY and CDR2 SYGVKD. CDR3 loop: CAISEYQAGAAREQYF. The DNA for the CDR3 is TGTGCCATCAGTGAGTACCAAGCGGGAGCCGCGAGGGAGCAGTACTTC.

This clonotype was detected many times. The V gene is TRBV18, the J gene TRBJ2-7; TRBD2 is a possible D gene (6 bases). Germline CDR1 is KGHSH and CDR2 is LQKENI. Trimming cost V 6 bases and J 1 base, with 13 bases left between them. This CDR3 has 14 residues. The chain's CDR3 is CASSPGGGSYEQYF. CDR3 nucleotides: TGTGCCAGCTCCCCCGGTGGGGGGTCCTACGAGCAGTACTTC.